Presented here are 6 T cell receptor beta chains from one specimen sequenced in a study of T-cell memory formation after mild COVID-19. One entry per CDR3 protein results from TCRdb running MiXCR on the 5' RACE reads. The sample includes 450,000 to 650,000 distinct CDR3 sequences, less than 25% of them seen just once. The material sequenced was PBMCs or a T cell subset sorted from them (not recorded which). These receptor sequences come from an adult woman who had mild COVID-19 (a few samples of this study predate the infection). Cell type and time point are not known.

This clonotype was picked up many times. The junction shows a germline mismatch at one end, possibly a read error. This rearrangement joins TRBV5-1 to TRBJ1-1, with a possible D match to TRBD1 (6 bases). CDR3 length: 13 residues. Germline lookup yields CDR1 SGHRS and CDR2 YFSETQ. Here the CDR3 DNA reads TGCGCCAGCAGCCGGGGCCGGGACACCGAAGCTTTCTTT. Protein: CASSRGRDTEAFF.

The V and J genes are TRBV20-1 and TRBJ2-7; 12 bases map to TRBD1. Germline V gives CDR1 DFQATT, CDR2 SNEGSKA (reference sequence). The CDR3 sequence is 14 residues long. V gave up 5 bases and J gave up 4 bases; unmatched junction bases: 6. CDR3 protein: CSAGGTGGKYEQYF. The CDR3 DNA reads TGCAGTGCTGGAGGGACAGGGGGCAAGTACGAGCAGTACTTC.

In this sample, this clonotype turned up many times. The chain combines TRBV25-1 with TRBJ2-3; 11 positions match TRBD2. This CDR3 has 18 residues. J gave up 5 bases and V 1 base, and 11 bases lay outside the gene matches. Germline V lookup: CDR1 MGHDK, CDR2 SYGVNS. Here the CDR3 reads CASSESKQGGTSGDTQYF. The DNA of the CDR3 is TGTGCCAGCAGTGAATCTAAGCAGGGTGGGACTAGCGGAGATACGCAGTATTTT.

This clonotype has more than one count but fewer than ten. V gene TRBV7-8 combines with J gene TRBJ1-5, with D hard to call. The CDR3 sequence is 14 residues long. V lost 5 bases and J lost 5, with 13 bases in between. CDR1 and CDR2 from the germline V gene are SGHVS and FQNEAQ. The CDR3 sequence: CASSPPTVDQPQHF. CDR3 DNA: TGTGCCAGCAGCCCCCCGACTGTTGATCAGCCCCAGCATTTT.

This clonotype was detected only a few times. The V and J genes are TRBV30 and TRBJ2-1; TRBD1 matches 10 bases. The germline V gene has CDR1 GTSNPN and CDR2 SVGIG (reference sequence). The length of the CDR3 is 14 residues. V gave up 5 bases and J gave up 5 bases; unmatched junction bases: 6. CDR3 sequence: CAWDRTGGNNEQFF. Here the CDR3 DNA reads TGTGCCTGGGATAGGACAGGGGGAAACAATGAGCAGTTCTTC.

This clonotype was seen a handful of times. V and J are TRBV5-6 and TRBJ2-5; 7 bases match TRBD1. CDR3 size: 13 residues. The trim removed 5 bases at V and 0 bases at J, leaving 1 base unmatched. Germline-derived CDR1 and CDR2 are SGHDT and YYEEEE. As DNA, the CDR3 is TGTGCCAGCAGGACAGGGTACCAAGAGACCCAGTACTTC. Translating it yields CASRTGYQETQYF.